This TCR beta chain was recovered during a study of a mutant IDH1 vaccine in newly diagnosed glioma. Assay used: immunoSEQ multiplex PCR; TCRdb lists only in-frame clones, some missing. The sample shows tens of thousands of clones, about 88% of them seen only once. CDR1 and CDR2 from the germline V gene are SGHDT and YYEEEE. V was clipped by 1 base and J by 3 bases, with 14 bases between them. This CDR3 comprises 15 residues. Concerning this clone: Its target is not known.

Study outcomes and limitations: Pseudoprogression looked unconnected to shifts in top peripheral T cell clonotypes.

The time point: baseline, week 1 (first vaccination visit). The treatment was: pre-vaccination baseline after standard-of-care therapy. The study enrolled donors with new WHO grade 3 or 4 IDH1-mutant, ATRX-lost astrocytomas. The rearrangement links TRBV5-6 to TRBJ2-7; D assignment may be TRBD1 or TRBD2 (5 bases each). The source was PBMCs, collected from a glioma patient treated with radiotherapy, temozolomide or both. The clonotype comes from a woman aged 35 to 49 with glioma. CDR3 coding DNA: TGTGCCAGCAGCTTGTATCCCGGGGCGGTCTACGAGCAGTACTTC. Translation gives CASSLYPGAVYEQYF.